A single sample gave rise to the 14 T cell receptor beta chains below, sequenced in a study of human T cells and chemical hapten exposure. Using its own MiXCR run on the RACE reads, TCRdb lists one record per CDR3 protein. The table lists under 90,000 distinct CDR3 sequences, 7.5% to 9.5% of them singletons. The time point is: patch test 2, 6 weeks after DPC sensitization. Indicated treatment: therapeutic diphenylcyclopropenone sensitization with weekly scalp DPC. Sequencing used whole blood, obtained in connection with sensitization to the hapten diphenylcyclopropenone (DPC). The receptors shown here come from a woman between 50 and 59 years old with alopecia areata. Some clones in this sample may be carry-over from other donors' samples.

A few counts support this clonotype. V gene TRBV4-3 combines with J gene TRBJ2-1; 9 nucleotides align to TRBD2. The V gene end was trimmed by 1 base and the J gene end by 4 bases; junction bases not matched to a gene: 11. Germline lookup yields CDR1 LGHNA and CDR2 YSLEER. This CDR3 spans 18 amino acids. The CDR3 sequence: CASSQVILSGRFYNEQFF. As DNA, the CDR3 is TGCGCCAGCAGCCAAGTAATTCTTAGCGGGAGATTTTACAATGAGCAGTTCTTC.

This sequence joins TRBV7-3 and TRBJ2-1; no firm D call. In germline, CDR1 is SGHTA, CDR2 FQGTGA. Trimming stripped 1 base from V and 7 bases from J, with 20 bases between. The CDR3 loop spans 17 amino acids. The CDR3 nucleotides are TGTGCCAGCAGCTTAATTCCTAGTCAAGCTGATGGGAATGAGCAGTTCTTC. Amino acids: CASSLIPSQADGNEQFF.

This clonotype has just a few counts. The chain couples TRBV27 to TRBJ2-5, with TRBD1 identical over 9 bases. Germline V gene sequence: CDR1 MNHEY, CDR2 SMNVEV (reference sequence). J gave up 5 bases and V 3 bases, and 4 bases lay outside the gene matches. The CDR3 runs 14 residues. The CDR3 loop is CASSFAGTGETQYF. CDR3 coding DNA: TGTGCCAGCAGTTTTGCCGGGACAGGGGAGACCCAGTACTTC.

This clonotype was detected only a few times. V gene TRBV11-2 combines with J gene TRBJ2-1, with 7 bases aligning to TRBD2. V lost 6 bases, J lost 2 bases, and 4 bases stayed unmatched. The CDR3 spans 14 residues. CDR1 is SGHAT and CDR2 is FQNNGV in the germline V gene. The CDR3 DNA sequence: TGTGCCAGCAGTACAAGCGGGGCCTACAATGAGCAGTTCTTC. This translates into CASSTSGAYNEQFF.

This clonotype was counted between two and nine times. V gene TRBV7-9 combines with J gene TRBJ2-1; TRBD2 is a possible D gene (6 bases). The CDR3 spans 15 residues. Per the germline V gene, CDR1 is SEHNR and CDR2 is FQNEAQ (reference sequence). V lost 5 bases and J 5 bases, leaving 16 bases between the germline ends. DNA for the CDR3: TGTGCCAGCAGCCCCTTTTTAGGGACTCACAATGAGCAGTTCTTC. Translated: CASSPFLGTHNEQFF. The variable domain in full, completed from reference TRBV7-9 and TRBJ2-1, reads DTGVSQNPRHKITKRGQNVTFRCDPISEHNRLYWYRQTLGQGPEFLTYFQNEAQLEKSRLLSDRFSAERPKGSFSTLEIQRTEQGDSAMYLCASSPFLGTHNEQFFGPGTRLTVL.

This clonotype showed up many times. The V call is TRBV20-1, the J call TRBJ2-5; perhaps TRBD2 as D (6 bases). The CDR3 runs 14 residues. Trimming removed 1 base at V and 3 bases at J, with 12 bases between. The germline V gene has CDR1 DFQATT and CDR2 SNEGSKA (reference sequence). The CDR3 DNA is TGCAGTGCTAGAGTCTGGGGCGGGGAAGAGACCCAGTACTTC. The encoded protein is CSARVWGGEETQYF.

This rearrangement joins TRBV5-1 to TRBJ2-3, with D perhaps matching TRBD1 (5 bases). The CDR3 has 15 amino acids. Trimming left V 0 bases short and J 2 bases short, with 10 bases between. Germline V gives CDR1 SGHRS, CDR2 YFSETQ. The CDR3 DNA reads TGCGCCAGCAGCTTGGGGCAGGGCCTCACAGATACGCAGTATTTT. As protein: CASSLGQGLTDTQYF.

The V call is TRBV29-1, the J call TRBJ2-1, with D tentatively TRBD1 (6 bases). Germline values: CDR1 SQVTM, CDR2 ANQGSEA. The CDR3 covers 14 residues. The ends were cut back, 7 bases at V and 0 bases at J, with 13 bases in the middle. CDR3 nucleotides: TGCAGCGCCCGGGACACCCTCTCCTACAATGAGCAGTTCTTC. Translating gives CSARDTLSYNEQFF.

This clonotype was seen only a few times. This chain connects TRBV2 to TRBJ1-2; 7 positions match TRBD1. With 4 bases clipped from V and 4 bases from J, the junction kept 6 bases outside the gene matches. The CDR3 extends over 14 amino acids. The V gene's germline CDR1 is SNHLY and CDR2 FYNNEI. The DNA of the CDR3 is TGTGCCAGCAGTGGGTATGACAGGGCCTATGGCTACACCTTC. Its translation is CASSGYDRAYGYTF.

This clonotype has only a few counts. The V and J genes are TRBV18 and TRBJ2-7, with D perhaps being TRBD1 or TRBD2 (5 bases each). Germline values: CDR1 KGHSH, CDR2 LQKENI. The CDR3 is 14 amino acids. The V end lost 3 bases, the J end lost 5 bases, and 14 bases lay between the germline ends. DNA of the CDR3: TGTGCCAGCTCACCGGGACGGGTGTACGACGAGCAGTACTTC. Translating it yields CASSPGRVYDEQYF.

This clonotype came up many times. The rearrangement links TRBV20-1 to TRBJ2-3; 8 nucleotides line up with TRBD1. The germline V gene encodes CDR1 DFQATT and CDR2 SNEGSKA (reference sequence). V trimming: 6 bases; J trimming: 1 base; junction bases outside the gene matches: 9. CDR3 length: 15 amino acids. The DNA for the CDR3 is TGCAGTGCCCCTAACCCGGGACAGGGCACAGATACGCAGTATTTT. Encoded protein: CSAPNPGQGTDTQYF.

This clonotype was observed at least ten times. The rearrangement joins TRBV7-8 to TRBJ1-3, with 7 bases matching TRBD1. Germline V gene sequence: CDR1 SGHVS, CDR2 FQNEAQ. The CDR3 consists of 18 residues. After removal of 5 bases from V and 2 bases from J, the junction contained 15 bases not matched to a gene. The CDR3 region is CASSPFVRGGAPGNTIYF. CDR3 sequence (DNA): TGTGCCAGCAGCCCCTTCGTTCGAGGGGGCGCACCTGGAAACACCATATATTTT.

This clonotype has more than one count but fewer than ten. The V and J genes are TRBV9 and TRBJ2-4; D possibly corresponds to TRBD2 (5 bases). The germline V and J ends were trimmed by 5 bases and 7 bases, with 10 bases remaining between them. The length of the CDR3 is 12 residues. Germline CDR1 SGDLS, CDR2 YYNGEE. The CDR3 region has the DNA TGTGCCAGCAGTGGTACTAGGAACATTCAGTACTTC. The encoded protein is CASSGTRNIQYF.

V is TRBV4-1 and J is TRBJ2-2, with TRBD2 matching over 7 bases. The germline V gene has CDR1 MGHRA and CDR2 YSYEKL. The CDR3 runs to 16 residues. Trimming cost V 3 bases and J 0 bases; bases outside gene matches: 4. DNA for the CDR3: TGCGCCAGCAGCCAGCGGGAGCCGCCGAACACCGGGGAGCTGTTTTTT. Its protein product is CASSQREPPNTGELFF.